This record looks at one TCR beta chain sequence and its context. Its antigen specificity is not known. No much larger clone exists at a distance of one base, and base qualities are not known. TCRbeta CDR3 regions were amplified from genomic DNA by means of the immunoSEQ Assay, a bias-controlled multiplex PCR. Per the authors' processing: The number of nucleated cells in each sample was estimated by amplification of reference gene primers within the assay. Sequence reads were collapsed and filtered to measure the absolute abundance of every unique TCRbeta CDR3 rearrangement. For each sample, productive Simpson clonality was calculated as the square root of Simpson's diversity index across productive rearrangements. TCRdb obtained this table from immuneACCESS and retained in-frame rearrangements with V and J assigned. These tables miss some clones; where compared with another copy, unresolved V genes account for less than half of the shortfall, and the remainder is unexplained. V and J calls and clone size are given by that table; D and trimming were obtained from the DNA. Within this sample are about 140,000 clones, with about 77% of them counted one time only. 9% of the sample is held by the ten biggest clonotypes.

Collaborating institutions collected whole blood in K2EDTA tubes following their own protocols. For TCRbeta analysis, collaborator samples were shipped as frozen whole blood, as isolated PBMCs, or as DNA extracted from either sample type. The CDR3 sequence holds 14 residues, the cysteine and phenylalanine included. Only the CDR3 DNA is retained, 42 bases long and in frame from the first base. CDR1 and CDR2 (LNHDA, SQIVND) derive from the germline V gene (reference sequence). V gives up 2 bases and J gives up 4 bases, and the segment between their germline ends measures 11 bases. This sample was included in a study of blood T cell repertoires in COVID-19 (dated by TCRdb to about 2020). Regarding the research as a whole: Samples from collaborators originated in the United States, Italy and Spain and spanned both the acute and convalescent phases of COVID-19. The repertoires were released in a freely available public database meant as a resource for research on the immune response to SARS-CoV-2. A de-identified subject ID, COVID-19 status, age in years and sex were almost always included in the sample metadata. Samples were obtained from the ongoing ImmuneRACE study (first 160 participants) and from about 1,300 subjects provided by 6 global collaborators. Subjects who had been exposed to COVID-19, were actively infected with it, or had recovered from it provided the deeply sampled blood TCRbeta repertoires that made up the dataset. HLA class I and class II types, where available, came from metadata supplied by the sample provider rather than from assay-based typing. The prospective study material was composed of cDNA or gDNA derived from T cells, B-cell-depleted T cells, or PBMCs. General findings and caveats noted by the study authors: The amount of clinical and demographic metadata varied by source and participant and was provided uncurated.

In this chain, TRBV19 is recombined with TRBJ1-2, with the D gene too uncertain to name. The material sequenced was peripheral blood. The TCR comes from a woman in her forties or fifties with active or convalescent COVID-19. In nucleotide form, the sequence is TGTGCCAGTAGTATATTGGCTCTTGGCTATGGCTACACCTTC. Translated, this gives CASSILALGYGYTF. With the portions outside the CDR3 filled from the reference TRBV19 and TRBJ1-2 genes, the complete variable region becomes DGGITQSPKYLFRKEGQNVTLSCEQNLNHDAMYWYRQDPGQGLRLIYYSQIVNDFQKGDIAEGYSVSREKKESFPLTVTSAQKNPTAFYLCASSILALGYGYTFGSGTRLTVV.